These 21 T cell receptor beta chains originate from one sample sequenced in a study of metastatic and nonmetastatic thyroid tumors. Every patient was untreated before thyroid surgery. TCRdb called clones again from the PCR reads with MiXCR. The table includes roughly 59,000 clones, 15% to 20% detected once. The sample comprised blood. These receptors were taken from a male donor with papillary thyroid cancer or a benign thyroid nodule (not recorded which). Some clones in this sample may be carry-over from other donors' samples.

This clone has ten or more counts. This sample also contains other DNA sequences that code for the same CDR3. The chain is built from TRBV30 and TRBJ1-4; 8 bases match TRBD1. Trimming took 0 bases from V and 8 from J; bases not matched to a gene: 8. This CDR3 has 15 amino acids. Germline CDR1 GTSNPN, CDR2 SVGIG (reference sequence). Here the CDR3 DNA reads TGTGCCTGGAGTGTACTAGGACAGGGAGGAGAAAAACTGTTTTTT. Residues: CAWSVLGQGGEKLFF.

Note on this clone: It may be a read error: a sequence one base away is much more abundant. V usage is TRBV6-1 and J usage is TRBJ2-1; 9 bases map to TRBD1. Germline V gene lookup returns CDR1 MNHNS and CDR2 SASEGT. CDR3 length equals 14 residues. For the CDR3, the DNA is TGTGCCAGCAGTACAGGGGGCTCCTGCAATGAGCATTTCTTC. This translates into CASSTGGSCNEHFF.

This clone was counted many times. J is TRBJ2-7 and V is TRBV5-6, with TRBD2 matching 13 bases. V shed 3 bases and J 6 bases; nucleotides not matched to a gene: 3. Germline lookup yields CDR1 SGHDT and CDR2 YYEEEE. CDR3 size: 14 residues. The DNA of the CDR3 is TGTGCCAGCAGCTCAGGACTAGCGGGAGTCGAGCAGTACGTC. Amino acid sequence: CASSSGLAGVEQYV.

This clone was counted at least ten times. V usage is TRBV6-2 or TRBV6-3 and J usage is TRBJ2-3, with TRBD2 matching 8 bases. The CDR3 loop spans 14 amino acids. The V gene end was trimmed by 6 bases and the J gene end by 5 bases; junction bases not matched to a gene: 7. Germline CDR1 MNHEY, CDR2 SVGEGT. DNA for the CDR3: TGTGCCAGCAGAAACGGACTAGCATTAGATACGCAGTATTTT. As protein: CASRNGLALDTQYF.

This clone was seen many times. This chain connects TRBV19 to TRBJ1-1; 7 bases line up with TRBD1. The CDR3 covers 12 residues. In germline, CDR1 is LNHDA, CDR2 SQIVND (reference sequence). After removal of 10 bases from V and 1 base from J, the junction contained 3 bases not matched to a gene. As DNA, the CDR3 is TGTGCCACCCGGACAGGGAACACTGAAGCTTTCTTT. Translation: CATRTGNTEAFF.

About this clone: Given a much more abundant clone one base away, this may be a read error. This chain uses TRBV7-8 with TRBJ1-1, with TRBD1 matching 8 bases. The CDR3 loop spans 16 amino acids. Germline CDR1 reads SGHVS; CDR2 reads FQNEAQ. Trimming at V came to 3 bases and at J to 2 bases, leaving 8 bases not matched to a gene. CDR3 sequence: CASSFVTGARNTEAFF. CDR3 DNA sequence: TGTGCCAGCAGCTTCGTGACAGGGGCTCGTAACACTGAAGCTTTCTTT.

The table lists this clone with many counts. The chain couples TRBV20-1 to TRBJ2-1; weak D call: TRBD1 (6 bases). Per the germline V gene, CDR1 is DFQATT and CDR2 is SNEGSKA (reference sequence). V shed 0 bases and J shed 4 bases, with 16 bases lying between them. This CDR3 contains 16 residues. The CDR3 nucleotides read TGCAGTGCTAGAGATTTGGACAGTAAAGCATACAATGAGCAGTTCTTC. Translating it yields CSARDLDSKAYNEQFF.

This clone was found many times. Different DNA sequences within this sample yield the same CDR3. J is TRBJ2-6 and V is TRBV24-1; perhaps D is TRBD1 or TRBD2 (5 bases each). Germline assignment: CDR1 KGHDR and CDR2 SFDVKD. The CDR3 has 18 residues. V lost 4 bases and J 0 bases, leaving 15 bases between the germline ends. The CDR3 loop reads CATSERGPRGSGANVLTF. The CDR3 DNA is TGTGCCACCAGTGAGAGAGGGCCGAGGGGCTCTGGGGCCAACGTCCTGACTTTC.

This clone was detected ten times or more. This chain connects TRBV28 to TRBJ2-3, with 11 bases lining up with TRBD2. The CDR3 loop spans 16 amino acids. The J segment lost 2 bases and the V segment lost 4 bases, leaving 5 bases of the junction unmatched. The V gene's germline CDR1 is MDHEN and CDR2 SYDVKM. Here the CDR3 DNA reads TGTGCCAGCAGTTCGCTAGCGGGGGGCCTCACAGATACGCAGTATTTT. It encodes CASSSLAGGLTDTQYF.

CDR3 residues: CASSWTGSYGYTF. The CDR3, as DNA: TGCGCCAGCAGCTGGACAGGGTCCTATGGCTACACCTTC. This rearrangement joins TRBV5-1 to TRBJ1-2; 8 bases fit TRBD1. Germline assignment: CDR1 SGHRS and CDR2 YFSETQ. This CDR3 region has 13 residues. Germline trimming cut 3 bases from V and 4 bases from J; bases unmatched to any gene: 2.

This clone was seen at least ten times. The genes are TRBV19 and TRBJ1-5, with D possibly TRBD1 on 5 matching bases. Trimming pared 5 bases from V and 1 base from J, leaving 12 bases between. CDR1 LNHDA and CDR2 SQIVND come from the germline V gene (reference sequence). The CDR3 consists of 15 residues. The chain's CDR3 is CASSVQGLSNQPQHF. DNA for the CDR3: TGTGCCAGTAGTGTTCAGGGTCTGAGCAATCAGCCCCAGCATTTT.

The chain combines TRBV9 with TRBJ2-1, with 10 bases identical to TRBD2. Germline CDR1 SGDLS, CDR2 YYNGEE. The CDR3 has 15 amino acids. The ends lost 1 base at V and 6 bases at J; junction bases unmatched: 4. The CDR3 coding sequence is TGTGCCAGCAGCGTACTAGCGGGGGTCCCCAATGAGCAGTTCTTC. It specifies CASSVLAGVPNEQFF.

This clone was seen repeatedly, ten times or more. The CDR3 is CASSQEGAVAAETQYF. CDR3 nucleotide sequence: TGCGCCAGCAGCCAGGAGGGGGCCGTGGCCGCAGAGACCCAGTACTTC. The V call is TRBV4-1, the J call TRBJ2-5; D may be TRBD1 (7 bases). The CDR3 extends over 16 amino acids. Deletions cut 3 bases from V and 4 bases from J, with 18 bases between. The V gene's germline CDR1 is MGHRA and CDR2 YSYEKL.

The sample holds many counts of this clone. The CDR3 DNA follows: TGTGCCAGCAGTCTTAGCGGGGCAATAACCGGGGAGCTGTTTTTT. Its translation: CASSLSGAITGELFF. V gene TRBV27 combines with J gene TRBJ2-2; 8 positions match TRBD2. After removal of 5 bases from V and 5 bases from J, the junction contained 7 bases not matched to a gene. Germline lookup yields CDR1 MNHEY and CDR2 SMNVEV (reference sequence). The CDR3 length is 15 residues.

Many counts were recorded for this clone. The chain joins TRBV5-6 to TRBJ1-2; D not certain. The V end was cut by 1 base, the J end by 6 bases, with 4 bases between. The V gene's germline CDR1 is SGHDT and CDR2 YYEEEE. The CDR3 spans 11 residues. The CDR3 DNA reads as TGTGCCAGCAGCTTGAGGCATGGCTACACCTTC. Translating gives CASSLRHGYTF.

With respect to this clone: Since a much larger clone is just one base distant, this may be a read error. Distinct nucleotide sequences in the sample also encode this CDR3. The gene calls are TRBV20-1 and TRBJ2-5, with D unclear. V gave up 7 bases and J gave up 8 bases, with 20 bases separating them. Germline CDR1 is DFQATT and CDR2 is SNEGSKA (reference sequence). The CDR3 length is 13 residues. Written as DNA, the CDR3 is TGCAGTGGGAAGGGTGGCCCGGTAGATACCCAGTACTTC. This codes for CSGKGGPVDTQYF.

In regard to this clone: With a much larger clone just one base away, this may be a read error. Other DNA sequences of this sample code for an identical CDR3. The V and J genes are TRBV19 and TRBJ2-3; a possible D gene is TRBD2 (6 bases). The CDR3 sequence is 16 residues long. The V and J ends lost 4 bases and 5 bases respectively, with 19 bases between them. Germline V lookup: CDR1 LNHDA, CDR2 SQIVND (reference sequence). The CDR3 loop reads CASSTWARGGRDTQYF. The CDR3 DNA sequence: TGTGCCAGTAGTACCTGGGCGCGGGGCGGTAGAGATACGCAGTATTTT.

This clone was seen at least ten times. The chain joins TRBV9 to TRBJ1-1, with D maybe TRBD1 (5 bases). Germline assignment: CDR1 SGDLS and CDR2 YYNGEE. This CDR3 has 14 amino acids. Trimming shortened V by 3 bases and J by 6 bases, and 15 bases separated the two germline ends. In nucleotides, the CDR3 is TGTGCCAGCAGCGGACGGGGGGTTACCTCTGAAGCTTTCTTT. It encodes CASSGRGVTSEAFF.

Only a few counts were recorded for this clone. A much larger clone lies one base from this, so it may be a read error. This rearrangement joins TRBV20-1 to TRBJ2-3, with 11 bases that match TRBD2. CDR3 length: 14 residues. From germline, CDR1 is DFQATT and CDR2 SNEGSKA (reference sequence). CDR3 sequence: CRTSGKTPTYTQYF. CDR3 coding DNA: TGCAGGACTAGCGGGAAAACTCCCACATATACGCAGTATTTT.

As to this clone: A much larger clone differs from this one at a single base, so this may be a read error. The CDR3 DNA sequence: TGTGCCAGCAGCCCGGTTAGCACAGATACGCAGTATTTT. Amino acids: CASSPVSTDTQYF. This rearrangement joins TRBV7-3 to TRBJ2-3; D ambiguous. V was trimmed by 5 bases and J by 0 bases, leaving 6 bases between them. The germline V gene encodes CDR1 SGHTA and CDR2 FQGTGA. CDR3 length: 13 residues.

This clone was observed many times. The gene calls are TRBV27 and TRBJ2-7; perhaps TRBD2 as D (7 bases). The CDR3 covers 16 residues. Germline values: CDR1 MNHEY, CDR2 SMNVEV (reference sequence). Trimming took off 0 bases at V and 0 bases at J, with 12 bases between the two ends. The CDR3 DNA reads TGTGCCAGCAGTTTATCAAGGGGGGGCGTCTCCTACGAGCAGTACTTC. Its protein is CASSLSRGGVSYEQYF.